This T cell receptor (beta chain) was observed in a study of a mutant IDH1 vaccine in newly diagnosed glioma (dated by TCRdb to the early 2020s). With regard to the full study: Vaccination began 4-6 weeks after radiotherapy alone, or alongside temozolomide cycles in the chemotherapy-containing groups. Of the approximately 30 treated patients, about 60% were male and about 40% were female, and the mean age was around 40 years. Before enrollment, patients had received standard therapy of radiotherapy alone, temozolomide alone, or radiochemotherapy with temozolomide; most received the combination. Visit V12 was the week-35 safety follow-up and visit V13 was the week-47 end of study. Peripheral blood was drawn at six visits: V03 (baseline), V05, V07, V10, V12 and V13. For exploratory analyses, 25 to 30 treated patients had longitudinal TCRB deep sequencing done wherever samples were available. Results and caveats for the whole study, not just this receptor: The authors noted that analyses of patient blood samples could not be reproduced because of sample limitations. Immune responses induced by the vaccine were seen in roughly 95% of patients across multiple MHC alleles. No apparent relationship was observed between pseudoprogression and alterations in the top peripheral T cell clonotypes detected by TCRB sequencing. Selection of PBMC samples for TCRB deep sequencing was based on availability.

Worth noting for this clone: Its recognized antigen is unknown. Per-base qualities were not stored, and no clone one base away is much larger.

In light of the paper, this sample's time point label describes: week 47, end of study. Each vaccine dose, consisting of 300 ug of a 20-mer mutant IDH1 peptide in Montanide, was administered subcutaneously with topical imiquimod. Across visits V03 through V10, patients got a total of eight vaccinations, given in weeks 1, 3, 5, 7, 11, 15, 19 and 23. Newly diagnosed WHO grade 3 or 4 IDH1-mutant astrocytomas showing loss of nuclear ATRX were present in the donors. The samples were drawn from NOA16, a multicentre, single-arm, open-label phase I trial in Germany that tested a mutant IDH1 peptide vaccine in humans for the first time. Genomic DNA for TCRB sequencing was extracted from EDTA blood using the DNeasy Blood and Tissue Kit. The germline V gene (reference sequence) provides CDR1 MNHNY and CDR2 SVGAGI. The germline ends are 8 bases apart after V is trimmed by 5 bases and J by 0 bases. The CDR3 measures 14 amino acids from cysteine to phenylalanine. The CDR3 DNA has 42 bases and is translated from base 1.

Library prep was done by the immunoSEQ multiplex PCR assay. Rearranged TCR beta chain sequences were amplified with the hsTCRB Kit following the manufacturer's protocol. An Illumina MiSeq was used to sequence the TCRB libraries. Turning to the authors' computational methods: Demultiplexing, trimming and gene mapping were performed with the kit vendor's proprietary platform. Imported from immuneACCESS, the table was reduced by TCRdb to in-frame sequences with V and J called. These copies leave out some clones; in studies compared against another copy, an unresolved V gene accounts for under half, and the cause of the remainder is not known. V and J calls and clone size are copied from that table; D and trimming were computed from the DNA. The sample table holds over 50,000 clones, of which approximately 80% were seen once. Of the sample, over 4% falls within the top ten clones.

The sample was PBMCs, taken from a glioma patient whose treatment included an IDH1 peptide vaccine. This clonotype was sampled from a woman between 40 and 55 years old with glioma. Some clones in this sample may be carry-over from other donors' samples. The chain joins TRBV6-6 to TRBJ2-4, with no D gene named confidently. The DNA sequence is as follows: TGTGCCAGCAGTCGCGACCTAGCCAAAAACATTCAGTACTTC. Its protein product is CASSRDLAKNIQYF.